This TCR beta chain stems from a study of shared clonotypes between healthy human individuals (dated by TCRdb to the early 2020s). General notes on the study: Three men and a couple of women, aged 18 to 49 years, made up the cohort. For each donor, CD4 naive and CD4 memory were each run on three plates, CD8 naive on two plates, and CD8 memory on one plate. To estimate repertoire size and how much clonotype sharing occurs between individuals, the study deeply sequenced the blood TCR repertoires of five healthy adults. To increase sequencing depth and limit assay-specific biases, TCR repertoire library preparation and sequencing were carried out by different laboratories using diverse techniques. Each donor's leukapheresis produced roughly between roughly 0.9 and 9 billion PBMCs. On the study overall, not on this receptor specifically: Pairwise subsampling led to the expectation that sequencing depth would affect the degree of clonotype sharing among donors. Across a few donors, around 5.4% of naive CD4, roughly 3.8% of naive CD8, 2% to 2.5% of memory CD4, and about 0.44% of memory CD8 clonotypes were shared. The genetic and exposure-history diversity represented was limited by the small number of donors. Naive subsets generally had larger estimated clonotype richness than memory subsets. Even with the large sequencing depth, rarefaction of the sorted-subset datasets indicated that sequencing was incomplete. Higher generation probabilities were observed for clonotypes shared by all four sorted-subset donors than for non-shared clonotypes. Sampling was restricted to blood, and TCR repertoires in tissues likely differ from the TCR repertoires found in blood.

Via the germline V gene, CDR1 is SGHRS and CDR2 YFSETQ. The germline ends are 19 bases apart after V is trimmed by 0 bases and J by 6 bases. The CDR3 runs 17 residues from the cysteine to the phenylalanine. The retained sequence is limited to the CDR3, 51 bases, with the frame set at the first base. The donors were healthy, HIV-negative adults who had no recently reported acute infections or vaccinations. Every donor was a Caucasian adult residing in Nashville, Tennessee, USA. CD4+ T cells were enriched through magnetic negative selection, after which naive cells were positively selected on CD45RA and the remaining negative fraction served as the memory subset. After blood collection by leukapheresis, PBMCs were isolated using Ficoll-Histopaque density gradient centrifugation and then cryopreserved in the vapor phase of liquid nitrogen. Analytical flow cytometry was used to check the purity and quantity of every magnetically sorted T cell population. Genomic DNA was isolated from each sorted fraction and quantified by UV absorbance on a Nanodrop 2000c.

Comments on this clone: No cognate antigen has been identified for it. No much larger clonotype is one base removed from it; base qualities were not supplied.

Using the deep immunoSEQ assay, TCR CDR3 regions were amplified from genomic DNA by multiplex PCR. Extracted genomic DNA from each cell subset was distributed evenly across all wells of several immunoSEQ 96-well plates, and each plate was treated as a replicate. For sorted subsets, around 0.2 ug of genomic DNA, equivalent to roughly 33,000 T cell genomes, went into each replicate PCR. Purified libraries were quantified with a Qubit 3.0 fluorometer, sized on a Bioanalyzer 2100, and re-quantified with the KAPA Library Quantification kit. Every immunoSEQ 96-well plate was sequenced on a dedicated single-read 150-cycle Illumina NextSeq 550 flow cell. Processing in the source paper ran as follows. Because only junctional sequences without quality scores were contained in the immunoSEQ output, filtering matching that applied to full-length reads could not be performed. Sequences were annotated with PyIR, a Python wrapper for IgBLAST v1.9, and V/J genes and CDR3 were assigned using IMGT germline references. Reads were filtered out if the reads had weak V/J assignments (E-value above 1e-6), no CDR3, stop codons, out-of-frame junctions, or ambiguous translated residues. V3J clonotypes were defined as sequences sharing an identical inferred V gene, J gene, and CDR3 amino acid sequence. To compute the percentage overlap between repertoires, the number of shared unique clonotypes was divided by the size of the smaller repertoire. Repertoire richness was assessed with RTK rarefaction, the Chao1 estimator, and Recon v2.1 estimates of unobserved clonotypes. Generation probabilities for all TCRbeta clonotypes obtained by the gDNA method from a handful of donors were computed using OLGA. The table was pulled from immuneACCESS by TCRdb, which kept in-frame rearrangements only. Such tables lose some clones; where checked, under half of the loss comes from unresolved V genes, and the rest has no known cause. V and J calls and clone size are as listed in that table; D and trimming were resolved from the DNA. The table for this sample lists some 1.1 million clones; approximately 80% of them were counted only once. The ten largest clones add up to approximately 0.9% of the sample.

This clonotype was obtained from a man aged 18 to 29 in good health. Some clones in this sample may be carry-over from other donors' samples. Sequencing was performed on memory CD4+ T cells from PBMCs. What this sample's cell subset or site label stands for: CD45RA-negative fraction. The rearranged chain carries TRBV5-1 and TRBJ2-1; the D gene identity is not certain. CDR3 loop: CASSLARDSLASNEQFF. DNA sequence: TGCGCCAGCAGCTTGGCGCGCGACTCCCTCGCATCCAATGAGCAGTTCTTC.